This TCR beta chain was obtained from a study of PD-L1 blockade in urothelial cancer. Study as a whole: Blood analysis occurred 3 weeks (second dose) and 6 weeks after treatment start.

The CDR3 is 13 residues long. Between the trimmed V and J ends, which lost 1 base and 0 bases, there was a span of 4 bases. The V gene's germline CDR1 is LGHNA and CDR2 YSLEER. As to time point: pretreatment peripheral blood. Sequencing used immunoSEQ multiplex PCR; TCRdb keeps in-frame clones, though not all of them. Of under 55,000 clones in the sample, about 86% were seen once. This specimen was PBMCs, taken around atezolizumab (anti-PD-L1) treatment. J is TRBJ2-7 and V is TRBV4-3; no clear D. This receptor was identified in a man between 65 and 80 years old with urothelial cancer. The DNA of the CDR3 is TGCGCCAGCAGCCAAGGAGACTCCTACGAGCAGTACTTC. This gives the protein CASSQGDSYEQYF.